This T cell receptor (beta chain) came from a study of molecular identifiers for immune sequencing clone quantification. Preparation methods for the bulk TCR libraries were those previously described, with listed TCR primers. Each CDR3 protein is one row after TCRdb ran MiXCR on the PCR reads. The sample has 550,000 to 750,000 distinct CDR3 sequences, just under 20% seen once. In this sample, this clonotype turned up many times. The CDR3 sequence is 16 residues long. V dropped 1 base and J dropped 5 bases, with 14 bases sitting between them. CDR1 MGHRA and CDR2 YSYEKL come from the germline V gene. Sorted naive CD8 T cells, roughly 20,000 to 1,100,000, were sequenced from 10%, 30% or 50% RNA. Naive CD8 T cells, phenotype CD8+CD4-CCR7+CD45RA+, were sorted.

V usage is TRBV4-1 and J usage is TRBJ1-4; D remains ambiguous. This TCR derives from a human donor in good health. Some libraries in this study had Jurkat cell RNA spiked in. The source material was naive CD8+ T cells from blood, with Jurkat cell RNA spiked in. Described subset: FACS-sorted CD8+CD4-CCR7+CD45RA+ naive T cells. The CDR3 sequence: CASSQVAGGLNEKLFF. In nucleotides, the CDR3 is TGCGCCAGCAGCCAAGTTGCAGGCGGATTAAATGAAAAACTGTTTTTT.